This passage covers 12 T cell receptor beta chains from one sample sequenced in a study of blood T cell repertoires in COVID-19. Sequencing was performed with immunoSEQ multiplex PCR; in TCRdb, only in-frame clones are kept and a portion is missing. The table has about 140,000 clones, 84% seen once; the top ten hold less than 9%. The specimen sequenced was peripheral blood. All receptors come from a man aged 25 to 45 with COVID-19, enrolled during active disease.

The DNA of the CDR3 is TGCAGCGTCCGTTCCGGAGACACTGAAGCTTTCTTT. Translating it yields CSVRSGDTEAFF. V and J are TRBV29-1 and TRBJ1-1; unclear D gene. Germline-derived CDR1 and CDR2 are SQVTM and ANQGSEA. Trimming removed 6 bases from V and 3 bases from J, with 11 bases in between. The CDR3 length is 12 residues.

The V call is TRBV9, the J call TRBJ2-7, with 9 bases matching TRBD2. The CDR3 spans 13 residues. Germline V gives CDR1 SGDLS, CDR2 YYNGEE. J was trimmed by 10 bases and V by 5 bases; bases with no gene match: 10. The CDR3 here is CASSEREDVGQYF. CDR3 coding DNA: TGTGCCAGCAGTGAGCGGGAGGATGTCGGTCAGTACTTC.

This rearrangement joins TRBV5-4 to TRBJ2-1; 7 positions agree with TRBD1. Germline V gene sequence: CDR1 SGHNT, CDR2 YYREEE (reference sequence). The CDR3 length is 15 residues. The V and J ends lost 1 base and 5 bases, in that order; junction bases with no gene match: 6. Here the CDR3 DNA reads TGTGCCAGCAGCTTGTACGGACAGGACCACAATGAGCAGTTCTTC. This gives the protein CASSLYGQDHNEQFF.

The CDR3 sequence: CAISERGGRNQETQYF. CDR3 bases: TGTGCCATCAGTGAGCGGGGGGGGAGAAACCAAGAGACCCAGTACTTC. This chain links TRBV10-3 with TRBJ2-5, with 8 positions matching TRBD2. This CDR3 is 16 amino acids long. Germline CDR1 reads ENHRY; CDR2 reads SYGVKD. With V trimmed by 2 bases and J by 0 bases, 5 bases remained unmatched.

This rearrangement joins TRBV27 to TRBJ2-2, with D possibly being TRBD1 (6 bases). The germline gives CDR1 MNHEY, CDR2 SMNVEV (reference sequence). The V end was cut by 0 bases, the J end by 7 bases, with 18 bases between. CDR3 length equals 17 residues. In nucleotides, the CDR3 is TGTGCCAGCAGTTTATCACACTATACCTTAGGGGGCGGGGAGCTGTTTTTT. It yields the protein CASSLSHYTLGGGELFF.

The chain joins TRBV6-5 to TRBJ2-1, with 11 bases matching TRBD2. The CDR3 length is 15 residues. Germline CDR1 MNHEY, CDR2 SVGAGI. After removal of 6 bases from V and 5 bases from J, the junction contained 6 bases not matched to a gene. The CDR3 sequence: CASSDLAGGHNEQFF. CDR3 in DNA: TGTGCCAGCAGCGACCTAGCGGGAGGCCACAATGAGCAGTTCTTC.

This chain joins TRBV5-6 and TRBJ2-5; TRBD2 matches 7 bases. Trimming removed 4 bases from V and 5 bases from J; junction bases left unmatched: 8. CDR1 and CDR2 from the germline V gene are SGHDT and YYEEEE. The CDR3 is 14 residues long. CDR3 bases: TGTGCCAGCAGCCTAGCGGTCGGCGGGGAGACCCAGTACTTC. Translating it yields CASSLAVGGETQYF.

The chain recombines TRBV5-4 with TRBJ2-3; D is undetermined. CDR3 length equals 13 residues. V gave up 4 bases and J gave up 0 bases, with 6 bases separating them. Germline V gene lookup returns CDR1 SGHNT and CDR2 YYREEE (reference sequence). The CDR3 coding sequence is TGTGCCAGCAGCGAGGCTAGCACAGATACGCAGTATTTT. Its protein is CASSEASTDTQYF.

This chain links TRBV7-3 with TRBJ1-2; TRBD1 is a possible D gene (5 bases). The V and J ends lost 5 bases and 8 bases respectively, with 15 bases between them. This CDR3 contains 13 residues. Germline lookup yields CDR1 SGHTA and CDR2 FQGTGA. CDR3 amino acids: CASSQGGGEGYTF. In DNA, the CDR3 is TGTGCCAGCAGCCAGGGAGGCGGGGAGGGCTACACCTTC.

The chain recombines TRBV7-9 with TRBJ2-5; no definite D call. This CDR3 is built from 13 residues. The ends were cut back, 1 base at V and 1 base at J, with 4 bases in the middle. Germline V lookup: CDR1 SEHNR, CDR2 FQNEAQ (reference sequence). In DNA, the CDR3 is TGTGCCAGCAGCTTAGGCAGCCAAGAGACCCAGTACTTC. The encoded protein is CASSLGSQETQYF. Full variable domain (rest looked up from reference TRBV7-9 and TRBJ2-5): DTGVSQNPRHKITKRGQNVTFRCDPISEHNRLYWYRQTLGQGPEFLTYFQNEAQLEKSRLLSDRFSAERPKGSFSTLEIQRTEQGDSAMYLCASSLGSQETQYFGPGTRLLVL.

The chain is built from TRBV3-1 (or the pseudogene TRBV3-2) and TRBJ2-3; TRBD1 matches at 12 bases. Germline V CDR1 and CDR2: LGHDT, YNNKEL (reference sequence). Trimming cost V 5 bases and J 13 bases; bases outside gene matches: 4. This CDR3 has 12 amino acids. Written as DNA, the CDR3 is TGTGCCAGCAGCGGGGGGACAGGGGGCAAGTATTTT. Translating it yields CASSGGTGGKYF.

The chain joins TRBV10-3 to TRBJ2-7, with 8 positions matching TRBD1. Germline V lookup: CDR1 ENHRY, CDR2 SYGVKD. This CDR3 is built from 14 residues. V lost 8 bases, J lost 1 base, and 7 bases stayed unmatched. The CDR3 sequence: CAIGRRQGSYEQYF. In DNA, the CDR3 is TGTGCCATCGGGAGACGACAGGGGTCCTACGAGCAGTACTTC.